One and the same sample provided the 31 T cell receptor beta chains below, sequenced in a study of T cells in Graves' hyperthyroidism and ophthalmopathy. RNA transcripts were the template for amplifying TCR beta CDR3 regions. The HTBI primer set served for first-round RT-PCR of the TCR CDR3. MiXCR was run by TCRdb on the multiplex PCR reads, yielding one entry per CDR3 protein. The table records about 560,000 distinct CDR3 sequences, 13% to 15% of them present only once. The sequencing sample was made of blood. Receptors originate from a woman between 40 and 50 years old with Graves' hyperthyroidism.

This clonotype was observed many times. This sequence joins TRBV3-1 and TRBJ2-7, with 11 positions matching TRBD2. From germline, CDR1 is LGHDT and CDR2 YNNKEL (reference sequence). V lost 4 bases, J lost 2 bases, and 7 bases stayed unmatched. CDR3 length: 16 amino acids. This chain's CDR3 is CASSLTSTSGTYEQYF. The DNA of the CDR3 is TGTGCCAGCAGCCTAACCTCGACTAGCGGGACCTACGAGCAGTACTTC.

This clonotype came up many times. This chain connects TRBV20-1 to TRBJ2-5, with 11 nucleotides matching TRBD2. CDR1 and CDR2 (germline): DFQATT, SNEGSKA (reference sequence). The V gene end was trimmed by 6 bases and the J gene end by 5 bases; junction bases not matched to a gene: 8. The CDR3 spans 14 residues. CDR3 in amino acids: CSASSGRSAETQYF. CDR3 DNA: TGCAGTGCCTCTAGCGGGAGGTCGGCGGAGACCCAGTACTTC.

This clonotype was counted ten times or more. V gene TRBV12-3 or TRBV12-4 combines with J gene TRBJ2-3; 13 positions agree with TRBD2. The CDR3 is 15 amino acids. Losses at the gene ends were 6 bases for V and 5 bases for J; bases not matched to a gene: 5. CDR3 coding DNA: TGTGCCAGCAGACTAGCGGGAGGGCCTGGAGATACGCAGTATTTT. Translated: CASRLAGGPGDTQYF.

The CDR3 region is CATSASGSETQYF. Written as DNA, the CDR3 is TGTGCCACCAGTGCTAGCGGGAGCGAGACCCAGTACTTC. The chain carries TRBV24-1 and TRBJ2-5; 10 nucleotides align to TRBD2. Trimming took 5 bases from V and 5 from J; bases not matched to a gene: 1. The CDR3 totals 13 residues. Germline assignment: CDR1 KGHDR and CDR2 SFDVKD.

The chain employs TRBV29-1 and TRBJ2-1, with D unclear. With 3 bases removed from V and 4 bases from J, the gap between germline ends came to 7 bases. The CDR3 is made up of 12 amino acids. The germline V gene encodes CDR1 SQVTM and CDR2 ANQGSEA. The chain's CDR3 is CSVDQDYNEQFF. The DNA for the CDR3 is TGCAGCGTTGACCAAGATTACAATGAGCAGTTCTTC.

In this sample, this clonotype turned up once. This chain links TRBV27 with TRBJ2-3; 13 positions match TRBD2. The CDR3 extends over 17 amino acids. V gave up 3 bases and J gave up 5 bases; unmatched junction bases: 8. Looked up from germline, CDR1 is MNHEY and CDR2 is SMNVEV (reference sequence). CDR3 in amino acids: CASSFAGLAGEEDTQYF. The DNA for the CDR3 is TGTGCCAGCAGTTTCGCCGGACTAGCGGGAGAAGAAGATACGCAGTATTTT.

In regard to this clonotype: Just one base apart from a much larger clone, this may be a read error. The chain links TRBV20-1 to TRBJ2-1; TRBD2 matches 11 bases. The length of the CDR3 is 14 residues. Germline V gives CDR1 DFQATT, CDR2 SNEGSKA (reference sequence). DNA for the CDR3: TGCAGTGCTAAACTAGCGGGAGCTTTCAATGAGCGGTTCTTC. This encodes CSAKLAGAFNERFF.

The CDR3 region has the DNA TGTGCCAGCAGCTTTCCGGGGGCTGGAAATCAGCCCCAGCATTTT. Protein: CASSFPGAGNQPQHF. The chain joins TRBV5-5 to TRBJ1-5, with TRBD1 as a possible D gene (6 bases). The germline V and J ends were trimmed by 2 bases and 4 bases, with 13 bases remaining between them. Germline-derived CDR1 and CDR2 are SGHKS and YYEKEE (reference sequence). This CDR3 comprises 15 residues.

The rearrangement uses TRBV12-3 or TRBV12-4 and TRBJ2-2; 9 nucleotides match TRBD2. This CDR3 has 16 amino acids. V shed 10 bases, J shed 4 bases, and the junction held 13 bases outside the gene matches. CDR3 DNA: TGTGCCACCAACGGGGGGCGGGAGGGCCTCACCGGGGAGCTGTTTTTT. Translated, it gives CATNGGREGLTGELFF.

This chain uses TRBV11-3 with TRBJ2-1, with D unresolved. This CDR3 is 11 amino acids long. V gave up 4 bases and J gave up 15 bases, with 13 bases separating them. CDR1 SGHNT and CDR2 YENEEA come from the germline V gene. Here the CDR3 reads CASSSGVLWFF. In nucleotides, the CDR3 is TGTGCCAGCAGCTCTGGAGTTCTCTGGTTCTTC.

This clonotype was picked up many times. The V gene is TRBV4-2, the J gene TRBJ2-7, with no clear D. The CDR3 is 13 amino acids. Trimming took 0 bases from V and 3 from J, leaving 6 bases between them. Germline assignment: CDR1 LGHNA and CDR2 YNFKEQ. CDR3 sequence (DNA): TGTGCCAGCAGCCAAGATCTAAGCTACGAGCAGTACTTC. It translates to CASSQDLSYEQYF.

This clonotype was found a few times. The chain uses TRBV11-3 and TRBJ1-4; the D is unclear. Germline V gene sequence: CDR1 SGHNT, CDR2 YENEEA. V shed 6 bases and J shed 8 bases, with 19 bases lying between them. CDR3 length equals 15 residues. CDR3 loop: CASSQVSRSGEKLFF. CDR3 nucleotide sequence: TGTGCCAGCAGTCAAGTGAGCAGGTCGGGGGAAAAACTGTTTTTT.

The chain links TRBV29-1 to TRBJ2-5; D is undetermined. The CDR3 loop spans 9 amino acids. V was pared by 5 bases and J by 7 bases, with 5 bases between. From germline, CDR1 is SQVTM and CDR2 ANQGSEA. CDR3 coding DNA: TGCAGCGTTCTTGGGACCCAGTACTTC. This codes for CSVLGTQYF. Using reference TRBV29-1 and TRBJ2-5 for the parts outside the CDR3, the full variable domain is SAVISQKPSRDICQRGTSLTIQCQVDSQVTMMFWYRQQPGQSLTLIATANQGSEATYESGFVIDKFPISRPNLTFSTLTVSNMSPEDSSIYLCSVLGTQYFGPGTRLLVL.

The V gene is TRBV6-2 or TRBV6-3, the J gene TRBJ2-2; 12 bases are shared with TRBD2. V shed 6 bases, J shed 4 bases, and the junction held 3 bases outside the gene matches. Germline values: CDR1 MNHEY, CDR2 SVGEGT. The CDR3 length is 15 residues. The CDR3 is CASRQLAGGTGELFF. The DNA of the CDR3 is TGTGCCAGCAGGCAACTAGCGGGAGGCACCGGGGAGCTGTTTTTT.

This sequence joins TRBV27 and TRBJ2-7; 11 bases match TRBD2. With 5 bases clipped from V and 2 bases from J, the junction kept 5 bases outside the gene matches. The CDR3 contains 15 residues. CDR1 and CDR2 (germline): MNHEY, SMNVEV (reference sequence). CDR3 nucleotides: TGTGCCAGCAGTGCACTACTAGCGGGAGCCTACGAGCAGTACTTC. Encoded protein: CASSALLAGAYEQYF.

This clonotype showed up many times. The genes are TRBV12-3 or TRBV12-4 and TRBJ2-1; 7 positions match TRBD2. V lost 6 bases to trimming and J lost 5 bases; unmatched junction nucleotides: 10. The CDR3 extends over 15 amino acids. The CDR3 reads CASSKDLAANNEQFF. The CDR3 nucleotides are TGTGCCAGCAGCAAGGACCTAGCGGCCAACAATGAGCAGTTCTTC.

This clonotype was observed many times. CDR3 DNA: TGCGCCAGCAGCTTGGGGGAGGGAAATCAGCCCCAGCATTTT. The encoded protein is CASSLGEGNQPQHF. The genes are TRBV5-1 and TRBJ1-5, with D unclear. V dropped 0 bases and J dropped 4 bases, with 8 bases sitting between them. Germline loops: CDR1 SGHRS, CDR2 YFSETQ. CDR3 length: 14 residues.

The sample holds many counts of this clonotype. The genes are TRBV30 and TRBJ1-4; D perhaps matches TRBD1 (5 bases). This CDR3 is 14 amino acids long. Germline V gene data show CDR1 as GTSNPN and CDR2 as SVGIG (reference sequence). Deletions cut 4 bases from V and 6 bases from J, with 15 bases between. For the CDR3, the DNA is TGTGCCTGGACGGATGGGGCTATGGATGAAAAACTGTTTTTT. This translates into CAWTDGAMDEKLFF.

The rearrangement joins TRBV5-1 to TRBJ2-1; tentative D call: TRBD2 (6 bases). V was trimmed by 0 bases and J by 12 bases, leaving 13 bases between them. Germline V CDR1 and CDR2: SGHRS, YFSETQ. The CDR3 is 13 amino acids. CDR3 in DNA: TGCGCCAGCAGCTTGGTTGGCGGGAAGGGGCAGTTCTTC. Translating it yields CASSLVGGKGQFF.

This chain connects TRBV18 to TRBJ2-1; the D is unclear. This CDR3 has 13 residues. The V gene lost 1 base and the J gene lost 8 bases, with 9 bases spanning the gap. Germline CDR1 and CDR2: KGHSH and LQKENI. The CDR3 region has the DNA TGTGCCAGCTCACCACTAAGTTCGTATGAGCAGTTCTTC. Residues: CASSPLSSYEQFF.

The sample holds many counts of this clonotype. The chain employs TRBV5-1 and TRBJ2-7; D gene uncertain. V gave up 1 base and J gave up 4 bases, with 9 bases separating them. Germline assignment: CDR1 SGHRS and CDR2 YFSETQ. CDR3 length equals 13 residues. CDR3 DNA: TGCGCCAGCAGCTTGCGGGTAGGGTACGAGCAGTACTTC. This encodes CASSLRVGYEQYF.

This clonotype was counted only a few times. This chain links TRBV7-3 with TRBJ2-2, with a tentative D call TRBD2 (7 bases). V was clipped by 1 base and J by 5 bases, with 23 bases between them. The CDR3 runs 19 residues. Germline assignment: CDR1 SGHTA and CDR2 FQGTGA. This CDR3 reads CASSLNPPIGGGRTGELFF. The CDR3 DNA sequence: TGTGCCAGCAGCTTAAACCCCCCGATAGGGGGAGGGAGGACCGGGGAGCTGTTTTTT.

This clonotype has ten or more counts. This chain links TRBV2 with TRBJ2-5; 7 bases map to TRBD1. Germline V CDR1 and CDR2: SNHLY, FYNNEI. The V segment lost 7 bases and the J segment 2 bases; nucleotides outside the gene matches: 13. The CDR3 sequence is 16 residues long. This CDR3 reads CASTAIRGFLQETQYF. In DNA, the CDR3 is TGTGCCAGCACCGCAATCAGGGGGTTTCTTCAAGAGACCCAGTACTTC.

This rearrangement joins TRBV3-1 to TRBJ2-1; D possibly matches TRBD1 or TRBD2 (5 bases each). This CDR3 has 12 amino acids. From germline, CDR1 is LGHDT and CDR2 YNNKEL (reference sequence). Trimming removed 3 bases from V and 14 bases from J, with 14 bases in between. This CDR3 reads CASSQALGEKFF. Here the CDR3 DNA reads TGTGCCAGCAGCCAGGCCCTGGGGGAAAAGTTCTTC.

The V and J genes are TRBV7-2 and TRBJ1-6; D not resolved. V lost 2 bases, J lost 9 bases, and 11 bases lay in between. Germline CDR1 is SGHTA and CDR2 is FQGNSA. This CDR3 is 14 amino acids long. CDR3 loop: CASSLTLVGSPLHF. The CDR3 DNA is TGTGCCAGCAGCTTAACTTTGGTCGGTTCACCCCTCCACTTT.

This clonotype was found many times. In nucleotides, the CDR3 is TGCGCCAGCAGCGTGGGACCGACCTACGAGCAGTACTTC. Its translation: CASSVGPTYEQYF. The V and J genes are TRBV5-1 and TRBJ2-7, with D perhaps being TRBD1 or TRBD2 (5 bases each). Trimming pared 4 bases from V and 2 bases from J, leaving 10 bases between. Germline-derived CDR1 and CDR2 are SGHRS and YFSETQ. This CDR3 contains 13 residues. The entire variable domain, with the rest obtained from reference TRBV5-1 and TRBJ2-7, is as follows: KAGVTQTPRYLIKTRGQQVTLSCSPISGHRSVSWYQQTPGQGLQFLFEYFSETQRNKGNFPGRFSGRQFSNSRSEMNVSTLELGDSALYLCASSVGPTYEQYFGPGTRLTVT.

This chain joins TRBV20-1 and TRBJ2-7; D gene uncertain. Looked up from germline, CDR1 is DFQATT and CDR2 is SNEGSKA (reference sequence). Trimming pared 6 bases from V and 0 bases from J, leaving 15 bases between. The CDR3 has 14 amino acids. CDR3 bases: TGCAGTGCCCGAAACTACTTGGGCTCCTACGAGCAGTACTTC. Translating it yields CSARNYLGSYEQYF.

This clonotype occurred many times. This chain joins TRBV3-1 and TRBJ1-4, with TRBD1 matching over 8 bases. J gave up 5 bases and V 3 bases, and 5 bases lay outside the gene matches. The CDR3 is made up of 15 amino acids. In germline, CDR1 is LGHDT, CDR2 YNNKEL (reference sequence). The CDR3, as DNA: TGTGCCAGCAGCCACTCAGGGGGCGAAAATGAAAAACTGTTTTTT. It encodes CASSHSGGENEKLFF. The full variable domain, with the rest looked up from reference TRBV3-1 and TRBJ1-4, is DTAVSQTPKYLVTQMGNDKSIKCEQNLGHDTMYWYKQDSKKFLKIMFSYNNKELIINETVPNRFSPKSPDKAHLNLHINSLELGDSAVYFCASSHSGGENEKLFFGSGTQLSVL.

This clonotype was picked up many times. The V call is TRBV20-1, the J call TRBJ2-7, with D perhaps matching TRBD2 (6 bases). The length of the CDR3 is 15 residues. Trimming removed 0 bases from V and 5 bases from J, with 17 bases in between. In germline, CDR1 is DFQATT, CDR2 SNEGSKA (reference sequence). In nucleotides, the CDR3 is TGCAGTGCTAGAGATCCGGGCGGGGACGGGAACGAGCAGTACTTC. It encodes CSARDPGGDGNEQYF.

CDR3 amino acids: CASSRGAGNSGNTIYF. DNA for the CDR3: TGTGCCAGCAGCCGAGGCGCCGGGAACTCTGGAAACACCATATATTTT. The chain employs TRBV14 and TRBJ1-3, with D hard to call. V was clipped by 4 bases and J by 0 bases, with 13 bases between them. The CDR3 spans 16 residues. Germline CDR1 SGHDN, CDR2 FVKESK.

Ten or more counts support this clonotype. This chain links TRBV28 with TRBJ2-7, with 10 bases that match TRBD2. The J segment lost 5 bases and the V segment lost 6 bases, leaving 22 bases of the junction unmatched. The CDR3 is 19 residues long. Germline CDR1 reads MDHEN; CDR2 reads SYDVKM. The CDR3 region has the DNA TGTGCCAGCAGGGAGGACAGGGCCTTACTAGCGGGATACCGGAACGAGCAGTACTTC. It yields the protein CASREDRALLAGYRNEQYF.